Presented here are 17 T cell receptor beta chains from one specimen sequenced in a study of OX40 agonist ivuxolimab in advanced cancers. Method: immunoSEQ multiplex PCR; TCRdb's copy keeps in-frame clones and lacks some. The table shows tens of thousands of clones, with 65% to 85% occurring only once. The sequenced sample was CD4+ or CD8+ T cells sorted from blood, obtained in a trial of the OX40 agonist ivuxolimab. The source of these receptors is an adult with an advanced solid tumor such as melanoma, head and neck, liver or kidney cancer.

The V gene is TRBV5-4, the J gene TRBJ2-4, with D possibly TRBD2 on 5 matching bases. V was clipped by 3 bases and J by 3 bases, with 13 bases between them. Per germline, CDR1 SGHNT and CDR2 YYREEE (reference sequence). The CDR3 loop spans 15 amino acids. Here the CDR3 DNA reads TGTGCCAGCAGCTCGCCCGGGGAAGGCAAAAACATTCAGTACTTC. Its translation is CASSSPGEGKNIQYF.

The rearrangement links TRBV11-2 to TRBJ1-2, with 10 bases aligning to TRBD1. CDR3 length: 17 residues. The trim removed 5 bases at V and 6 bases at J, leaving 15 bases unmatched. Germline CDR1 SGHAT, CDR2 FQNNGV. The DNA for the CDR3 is TGTGCCAGCAGCCCTTTGACAGGGGGCGGTTTAAATGATGGCTACACCTTC. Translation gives CASSPLTGGGLNDGYTF.

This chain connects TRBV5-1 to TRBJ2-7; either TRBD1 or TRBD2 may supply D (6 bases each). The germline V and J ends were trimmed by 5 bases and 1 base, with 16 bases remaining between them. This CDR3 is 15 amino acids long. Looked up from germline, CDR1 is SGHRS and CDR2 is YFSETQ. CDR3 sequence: CASSRGQGTSYEQYF. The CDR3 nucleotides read TGCGCCAGCAGTCGGGGGCAGGGGACTTCCTACGAGCAGTACTTC.

The CDR3 is CAWRLTGGGEKLFF. The CDR3 nucleotides are TGTGCCTGGAGACTGACAGGGGGGGGTGAAAAACTGTTTTTT. The J gene is TRBJ1-4, the V gene TRBV30, with 9 bases fitting TRBD1. CDR3 length: 14 amino acids. CDR1 and CDR2 (germline): GTSNPN, SVGIG (reference sequence). The trim removed 3 bases at V and 7 bases at J, leaving 6 bases unmatched.

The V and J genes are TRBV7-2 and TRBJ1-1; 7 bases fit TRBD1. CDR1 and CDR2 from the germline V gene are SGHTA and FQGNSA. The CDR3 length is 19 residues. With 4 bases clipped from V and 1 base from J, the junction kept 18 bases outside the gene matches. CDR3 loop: CASSSFITGARPSNTEAFF. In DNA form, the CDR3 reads TGTGCCAGCAGCTCATTCATAACAGGGGCCCGACCTTCGAACACTGAAGCTTTCTTT.

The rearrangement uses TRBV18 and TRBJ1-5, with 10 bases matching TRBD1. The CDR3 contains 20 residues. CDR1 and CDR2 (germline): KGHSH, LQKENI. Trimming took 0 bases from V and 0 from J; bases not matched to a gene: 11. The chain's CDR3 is CASSPPVGQGGDYSNQPQHF. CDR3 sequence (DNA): TGTGCCAGCTCACCACCGGTCGGACAGGGGGGGGATTATAGCAATCAGCCCCAGCATTTT.

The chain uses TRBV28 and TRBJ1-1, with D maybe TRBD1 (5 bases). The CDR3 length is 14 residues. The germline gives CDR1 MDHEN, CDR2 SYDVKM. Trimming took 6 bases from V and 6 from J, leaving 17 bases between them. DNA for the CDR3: TGTGCCAGCAGCACCCAAAGGGGCGCTTCTGAAGCTTTCTTT. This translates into CASSTQRGASEAFF.

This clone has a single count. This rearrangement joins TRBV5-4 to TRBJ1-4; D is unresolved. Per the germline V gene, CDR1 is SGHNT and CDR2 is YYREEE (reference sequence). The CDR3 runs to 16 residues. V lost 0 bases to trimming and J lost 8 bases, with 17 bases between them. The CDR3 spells CASSLDGFLAGEKLFF. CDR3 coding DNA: TGTGCCAGCAGCTTGGATGGGTTTCTGGCGGGCGAAAAACTGTTTTTT.

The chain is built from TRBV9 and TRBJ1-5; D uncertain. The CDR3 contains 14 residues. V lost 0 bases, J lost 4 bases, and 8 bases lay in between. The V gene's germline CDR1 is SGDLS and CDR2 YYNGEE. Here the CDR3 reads CASSVVDTNQPQHF. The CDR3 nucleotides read TGTGCCAGCAGCGTAGTCGACACTAATCAGCCCCAGCATTTT.

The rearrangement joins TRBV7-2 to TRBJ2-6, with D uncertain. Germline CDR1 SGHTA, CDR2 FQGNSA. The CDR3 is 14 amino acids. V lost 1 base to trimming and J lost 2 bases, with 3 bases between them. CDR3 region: CASSLGPGANVLTF. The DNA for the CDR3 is TGTGCCAGCAGCTTAGGTCCTGGGGCCAACGTCCTGACTTTC.

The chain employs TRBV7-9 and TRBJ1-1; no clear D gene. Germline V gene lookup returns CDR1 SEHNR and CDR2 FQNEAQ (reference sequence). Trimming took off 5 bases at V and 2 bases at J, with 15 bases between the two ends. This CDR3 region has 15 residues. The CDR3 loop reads CASSIEWLANTEAFF. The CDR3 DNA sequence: TGTGCCAGCAGCATCGAGTGGTTAGCCAACACTGAAGCTTTCTTT.

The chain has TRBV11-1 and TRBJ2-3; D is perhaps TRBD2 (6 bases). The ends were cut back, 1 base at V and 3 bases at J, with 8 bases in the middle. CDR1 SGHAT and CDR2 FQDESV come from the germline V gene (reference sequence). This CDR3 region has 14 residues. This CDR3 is CASSLGLGTDTQYF. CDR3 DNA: TGTGCCAGCAGCTTAGGACTAGGTACAGATACGCAGTATTTT.

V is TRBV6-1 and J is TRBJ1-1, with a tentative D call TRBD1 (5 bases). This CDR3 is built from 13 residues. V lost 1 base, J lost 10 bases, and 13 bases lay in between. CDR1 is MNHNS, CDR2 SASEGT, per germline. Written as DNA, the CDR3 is TGTGCCAGCAGTGAAGGGCAGGGTCTTAGAGCTTTCTTT. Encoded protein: CASSEGQGLRAFF.

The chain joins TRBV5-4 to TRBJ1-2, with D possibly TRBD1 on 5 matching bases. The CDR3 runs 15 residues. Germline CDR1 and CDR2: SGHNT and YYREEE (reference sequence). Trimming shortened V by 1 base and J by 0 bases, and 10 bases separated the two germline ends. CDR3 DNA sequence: TGTGCCAGCAGCTTGCGGTTAGGGGCTAACTATGGCTACACCTTC. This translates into CASSLRLGANYGYTF.

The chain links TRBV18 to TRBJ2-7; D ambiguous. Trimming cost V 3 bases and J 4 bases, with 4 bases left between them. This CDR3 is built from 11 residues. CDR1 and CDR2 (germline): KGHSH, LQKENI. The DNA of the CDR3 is TGTGCCAGCTCACCTAAATACGAGCAGTACTTC. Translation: CASSPKYEQYF.

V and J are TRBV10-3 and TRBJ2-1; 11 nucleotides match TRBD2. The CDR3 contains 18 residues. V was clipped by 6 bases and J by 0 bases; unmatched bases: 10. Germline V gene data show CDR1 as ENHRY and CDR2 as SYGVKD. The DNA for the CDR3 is TGTGCCATCAGCAACCCCGGGACTAGCGGTCGCTCCTACAATGAGCAGTTCTTC. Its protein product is CAISNPGTSGRSYNEQFF.

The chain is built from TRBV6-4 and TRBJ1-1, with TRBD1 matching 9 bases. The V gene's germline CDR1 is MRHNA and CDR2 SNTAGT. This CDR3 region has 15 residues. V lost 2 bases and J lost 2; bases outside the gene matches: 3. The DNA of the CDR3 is TGTGCCAGCAGTGACCCGGGACAGGGTAACACTGAAGCTTTCTTT. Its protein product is CASSDPGQGNTEAFF.